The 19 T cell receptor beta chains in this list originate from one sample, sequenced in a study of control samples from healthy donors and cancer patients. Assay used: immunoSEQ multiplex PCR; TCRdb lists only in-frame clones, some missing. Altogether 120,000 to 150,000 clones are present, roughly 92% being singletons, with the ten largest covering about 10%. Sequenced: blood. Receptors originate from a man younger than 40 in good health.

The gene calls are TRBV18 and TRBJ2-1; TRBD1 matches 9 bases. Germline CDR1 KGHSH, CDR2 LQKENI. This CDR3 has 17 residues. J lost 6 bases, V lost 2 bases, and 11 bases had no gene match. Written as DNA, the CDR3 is TGTGCCAGCTCACCAAACTCTGGGACAGGGAATTTCAATGAGCAGTTCTTC. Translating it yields CASSPNSGTGNFNEQFF.

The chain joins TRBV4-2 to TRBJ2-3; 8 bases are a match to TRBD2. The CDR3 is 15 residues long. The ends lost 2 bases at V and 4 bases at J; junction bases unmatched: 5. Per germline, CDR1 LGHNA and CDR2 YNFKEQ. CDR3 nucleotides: TGTGCCAGCAGCCAACGTGGAGCGGGAGCAGATACGCAGTATTTT. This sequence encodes CASSQRGAGADTQYF.

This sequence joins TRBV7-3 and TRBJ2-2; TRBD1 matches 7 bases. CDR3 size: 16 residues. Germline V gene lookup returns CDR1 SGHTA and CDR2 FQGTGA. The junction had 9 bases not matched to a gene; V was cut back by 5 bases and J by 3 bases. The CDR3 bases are TGTGCCAGCAGCCGCACCGGGACAGTTTACACCGGGGAGCTGTTTTTT. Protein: CASSRTGTVYTGELFF.

The DNA of the CDR3 is TGTGCCTGGAGTTCGGACGGGAGGGCTTCCTACGAGCAGTACTTC. Translating it yields CAWSSDGRASYEQYF. The chain joins TRBV30 to TRBJ2-7, with 8 bases lining up with TRBD2. Germline V gene lookup returns CDR1 GTSNPN and CDR2 SVGIG (reference sequence). The V segment lost 2 bases and the J segment 1 base; nucleotides outside the gene matches: 7. This CDR3 is 15 amino acids long.

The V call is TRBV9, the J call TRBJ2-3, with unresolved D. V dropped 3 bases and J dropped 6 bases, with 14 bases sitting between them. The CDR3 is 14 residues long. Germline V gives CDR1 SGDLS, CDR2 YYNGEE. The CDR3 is CASSANRMEDTQYF. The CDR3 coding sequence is TGTGCCAGCAGCGCGAACCGTATGGAGGATACGCAGTATTTT. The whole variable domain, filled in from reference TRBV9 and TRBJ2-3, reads DSGVTQTPKHLITATGQRVTLRCSPRSGDLSVYWYQQSLDQGLQFLIQYYNGEERAKGNILERFSAQQFPDLHSELNLSSLELGDSALYFCASSANRMEDTQYFGPGTRLTVL.

The CDR3 nucleotides read TGTGCCTGGGCCCTAGCGGGGAGCACAGATACGCAGTATTTT. Amino acid sequence: CAWALAGSTDTQYF. V is TRBV30 and J is TRBJ2-3; TRBD2 agrees at 9 bases. The CDR3 consists of 14 residues. Germline values: CDR1 GTSNPN, CDR2 SVGIG (reference sequence). Losses at the gene ends were 5 bases for V and 0 bases for J; bases not matched to a gene: 3.

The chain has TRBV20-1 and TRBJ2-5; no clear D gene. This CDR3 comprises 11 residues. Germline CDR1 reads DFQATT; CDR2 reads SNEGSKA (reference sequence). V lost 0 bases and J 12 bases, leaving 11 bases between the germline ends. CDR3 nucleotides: TGCAGTGCTAGAGATTATAGAGGAGAGTACTTC. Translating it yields CSARDYRGEYF.

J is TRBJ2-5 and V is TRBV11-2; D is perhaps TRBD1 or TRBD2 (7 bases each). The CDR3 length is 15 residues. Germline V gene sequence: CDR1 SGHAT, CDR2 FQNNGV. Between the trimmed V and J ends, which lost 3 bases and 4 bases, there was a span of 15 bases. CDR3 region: CASSFPAGGGETQYF. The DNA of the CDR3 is TGTGCCAGCAGCTTCCCCGCAGGGGGGGGAGAGACCCAGTACTTC.

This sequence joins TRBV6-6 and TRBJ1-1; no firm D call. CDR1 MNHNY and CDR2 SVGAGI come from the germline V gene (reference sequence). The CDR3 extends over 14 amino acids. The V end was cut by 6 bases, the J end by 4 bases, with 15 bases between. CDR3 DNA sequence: TGTGCCAGCAGGAGAAATGGCCTCGGCACTGAAGCTTTCTTT. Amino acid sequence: CASRRNGLGTEAFF.

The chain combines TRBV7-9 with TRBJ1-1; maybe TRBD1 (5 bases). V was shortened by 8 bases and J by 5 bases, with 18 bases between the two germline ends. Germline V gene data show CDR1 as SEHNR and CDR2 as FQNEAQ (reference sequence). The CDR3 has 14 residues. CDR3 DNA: TGTGCCAGCGGAATGGTCAGGGAAAAGACTGAAGCTTTCTTT. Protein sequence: CASGMVREKTEAFF.

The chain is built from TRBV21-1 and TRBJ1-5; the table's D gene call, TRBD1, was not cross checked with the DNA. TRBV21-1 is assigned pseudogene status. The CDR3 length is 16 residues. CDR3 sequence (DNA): TGTGCCAGCAGCAAAGGAGGCGACAGAACCAATCAGCCCCAGCATTTT. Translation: CASSKGGDRTNQPQHF.

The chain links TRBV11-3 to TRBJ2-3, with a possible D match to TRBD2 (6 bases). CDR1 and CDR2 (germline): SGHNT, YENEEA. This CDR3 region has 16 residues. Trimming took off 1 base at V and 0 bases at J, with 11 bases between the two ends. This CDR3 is CASSLALAYSTDTQYF. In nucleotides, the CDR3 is TGTGCCAGCAGCTTAGCTCTAGCGTATAGCACAGATACGCAGTATTTT.

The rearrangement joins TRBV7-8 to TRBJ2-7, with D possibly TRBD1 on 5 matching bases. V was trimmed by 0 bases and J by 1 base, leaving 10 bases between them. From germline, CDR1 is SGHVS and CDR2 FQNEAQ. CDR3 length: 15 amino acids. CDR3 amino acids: CASSLADTPSYEQYF. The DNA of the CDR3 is TGTGCCAGCAGCTTAGCGGACACACCTTCCTACGAGCAGTACTTC.

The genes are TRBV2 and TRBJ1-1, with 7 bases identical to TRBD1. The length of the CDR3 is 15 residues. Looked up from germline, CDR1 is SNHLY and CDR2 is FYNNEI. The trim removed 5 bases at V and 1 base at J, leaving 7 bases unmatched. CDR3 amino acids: CASSPTTGRNTEAFF. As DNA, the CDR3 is TGTGCCAGCAGTCCAACGACAGGGCGGAACACTGAAGCTTTCTTT.

The CDR3 nucleotides read TGTGCCAGCAGATCCGGGACAGGGTTCTACCTGAACACTGAAGCTTTCTTT. Protein product: CASRSGTGFYLNTEAFF. The chain uses TRBV5-6 and TRBJ1-1; 9 positions agree with TRBD1. Losses at the gene ends were 5 bases for V and 0 bases for J; bases not matched to a gene: 11. Germline assignment: CDR1 SGHDT and CDR2 YYEEEE. The CDR3 extends over 17 amino acids. Full variable domain (outside the CDR3, taken from reference TRBV5-6 and TRBJ1-1): DAGVTQSPTHLIKTRGQQVTLRCSPKSGHDTVSWYQQALGQGPQFIFQYYEEEERQRGNFPDRFSGHQFPNYSSELNVNALLLGDSALYLCASRSGTGFYLNTEAFFGQGTRLTVV.

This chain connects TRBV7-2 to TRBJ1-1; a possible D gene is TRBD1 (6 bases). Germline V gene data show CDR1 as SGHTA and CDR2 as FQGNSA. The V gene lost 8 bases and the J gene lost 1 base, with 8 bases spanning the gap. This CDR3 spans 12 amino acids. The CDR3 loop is CASVGANTEAFF. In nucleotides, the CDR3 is TGTGCCAGCGTGGGGGCGAACACTGAAGCTTTCTTT.

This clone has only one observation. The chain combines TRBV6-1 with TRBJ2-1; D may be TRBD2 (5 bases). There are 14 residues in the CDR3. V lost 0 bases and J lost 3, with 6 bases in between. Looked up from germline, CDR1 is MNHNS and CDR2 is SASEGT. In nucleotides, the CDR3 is TGTGCCAGCAGTGAAGCTCGGGGCTACAATGAGCAGTTCTTC. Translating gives CASSEARGYNEQFF.

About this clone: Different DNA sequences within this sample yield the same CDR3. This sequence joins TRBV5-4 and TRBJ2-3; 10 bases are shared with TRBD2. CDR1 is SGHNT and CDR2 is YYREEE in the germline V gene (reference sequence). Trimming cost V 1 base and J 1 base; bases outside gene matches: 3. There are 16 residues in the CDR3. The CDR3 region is CASSLRLAGGTDTQYF. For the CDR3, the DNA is TGTGCCAGCAGCTTGCGGCTAGCGGGAGGCACAGATACGCAGTATTTT.

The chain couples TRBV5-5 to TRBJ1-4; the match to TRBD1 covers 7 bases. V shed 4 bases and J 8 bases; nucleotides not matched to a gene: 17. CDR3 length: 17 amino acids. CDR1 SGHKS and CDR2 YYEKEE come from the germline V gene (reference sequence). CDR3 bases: TGTGCCAGCAGCCGACAGGGAAACAGGGCTGCAAGGGAAAAACTGTTTTTT. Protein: CASSRQGNRAAREKLFF.